This TCR beta chain comes out of a study of blood T cell repertoires in COVID-19. About the research overall: From the United States, Italy and Spain came samples of acute and convalescent COVID-19. PBMCs, B-cell-depleted T cells, or T cells provided the cDNA or gDNA that made up the material.

Per the original data handling: Quantification of nucleated cells was approximated via reference gene primer amplification. The table came from immunoSEQ multiplex PCR; TCRdb's copy has only in-frame clones and leaves some out. V, J and clone size are taken as reported in that table, and D and trimming were inferred from the DNA itself. The sample has some 47,000 clones, around 80% seen once. Between the trimmed V and J ends, which lost 5 bases and 0 bases, there was a span of 11 bases. This CDR3 has 15 amino acids. The germline gives CDR1 SEHNR, CDR2 FQNEAQ (reference sequence). The source of this sequence is a human donor in a cohort sampled during active COVID-19. Input material: peripheral blood. The chain is built from TRBV7-9 and TRBJ2-4; weak D call: TRBD1 (6 bases). The CDR3 reads CASSPGQLAKNIQYF. The CDR3 DNA sequence: TGTGCCAGCAGCCCGGGACAACTAGCCAAAAACATTCAGTACTTC.